The clone carrying this TCR beta chain has only a few counts. The data stem from a study of T-cell reconstitution after alpha-beta-depleted transplantation in children. Researchers prepared the TCRbeta library using unique molecular identifiers, the study reports. MiXCR, applied by TCRdb to the PCR reads, yields one record per CDR3 protein. The data show over 550,000 distinct CDR3 sequences, over 9.5% seen once. The clonotype comes from a human donor who donated a stem cell graft to a child with acute myeloid leukemia. The sample in question was PBMCs from the stem cell graft donor, obtained from the stem cell graft.

This CDR3 is CASSSRTGSGNEQFF. For the CDR3, the DNA is TGTGCCAGCAGCTCGAGGACAGGGTCTGGCAATGAGCAGTTCTTC. V usage is TRBV7-9 and J usage is TRBJ2-1; 8 nucleotides match TRBD1. J gave up 6 bases and V 4 bases, and 8 bases lay outside the gene matches. The CDR3 contains 15 residues. The V gene's germline CDR1 is SEHNR and CDR2 FQNEAQ (reference sequence).